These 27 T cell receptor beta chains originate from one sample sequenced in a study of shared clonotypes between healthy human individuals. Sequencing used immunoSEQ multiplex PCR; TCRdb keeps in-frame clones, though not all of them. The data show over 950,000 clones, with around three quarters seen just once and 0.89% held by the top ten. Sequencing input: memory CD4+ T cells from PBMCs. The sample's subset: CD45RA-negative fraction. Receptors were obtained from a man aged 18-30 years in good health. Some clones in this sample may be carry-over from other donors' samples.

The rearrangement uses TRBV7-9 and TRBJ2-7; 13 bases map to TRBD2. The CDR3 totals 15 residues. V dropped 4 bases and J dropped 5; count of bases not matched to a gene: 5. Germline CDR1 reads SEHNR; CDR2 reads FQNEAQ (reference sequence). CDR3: CASSSGTSGNNEQYF. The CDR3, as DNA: TGTGCCAGCAGCTCGGGGACTAGCGGGAATAACGAGCAGTACTTC.

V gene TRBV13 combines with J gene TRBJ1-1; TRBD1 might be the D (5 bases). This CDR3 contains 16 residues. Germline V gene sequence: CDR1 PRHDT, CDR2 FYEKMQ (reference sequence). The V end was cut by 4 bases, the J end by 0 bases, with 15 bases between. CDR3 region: CASSSSGWGMNTEAFF. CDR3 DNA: TGTGCCAGCAGCTCGTCGGGGTGGGGGATGAACACTGAAGCTTTCTTT.

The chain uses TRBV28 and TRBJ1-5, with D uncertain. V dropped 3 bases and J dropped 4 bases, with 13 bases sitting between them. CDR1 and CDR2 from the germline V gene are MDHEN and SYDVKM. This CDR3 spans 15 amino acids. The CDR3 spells CASSFSDGLNQPQHF. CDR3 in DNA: TGTGCCAGCAGTTTTTCCGACGGATTAAATCAGCCCCAGCATTTT. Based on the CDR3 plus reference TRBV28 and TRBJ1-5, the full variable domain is DVKVTQSSRYLVKRTGEKVFLECVQDMDHENMFWYRQDPGLGLRLIYFSYDVKMKEKGDIPEGYSVSREKKERFSLILESASTNQTSMYLCASSFSDGLNQPQHFGDGTRLSIL.

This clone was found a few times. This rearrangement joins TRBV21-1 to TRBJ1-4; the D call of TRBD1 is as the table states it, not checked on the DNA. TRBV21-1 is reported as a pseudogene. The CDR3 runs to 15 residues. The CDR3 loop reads CASSKDRVRGEKLFF. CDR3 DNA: TGTGCCAGCAGCAAGGACAGGGTCCGGGGTGAAAAACTGTTTTTT.

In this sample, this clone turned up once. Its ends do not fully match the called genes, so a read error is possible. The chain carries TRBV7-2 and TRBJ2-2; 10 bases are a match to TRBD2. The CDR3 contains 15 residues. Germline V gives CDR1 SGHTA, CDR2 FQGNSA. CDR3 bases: TGTGCCACCAGCGGGAGGGGAGGGAACACCGGGGAGCTGTTTTTT. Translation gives CATSGRGGNTGELFF.

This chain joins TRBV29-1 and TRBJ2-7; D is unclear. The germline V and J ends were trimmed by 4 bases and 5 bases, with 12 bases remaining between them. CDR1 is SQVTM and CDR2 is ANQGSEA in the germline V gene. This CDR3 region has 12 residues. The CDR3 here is CSVASRWDEQYF. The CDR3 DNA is TGCAGCGTTGCATCAAGGTGGGACGAGCAGTACTTC.

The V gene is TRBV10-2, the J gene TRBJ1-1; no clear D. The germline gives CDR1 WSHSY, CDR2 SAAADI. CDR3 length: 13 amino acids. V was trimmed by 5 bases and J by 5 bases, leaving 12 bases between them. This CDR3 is CASSSLPRTEAFF. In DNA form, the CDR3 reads TGCGCCAGCAGTTCCCTACCCCGGACTGAAGCTTTCTTT.

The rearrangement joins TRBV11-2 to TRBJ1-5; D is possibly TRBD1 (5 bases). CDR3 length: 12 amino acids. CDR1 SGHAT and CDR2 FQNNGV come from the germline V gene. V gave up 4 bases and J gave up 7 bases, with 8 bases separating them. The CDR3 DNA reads TGTGCCAGCAGCTCAGGGACGCAGCCCCAGCATTTT. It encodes CASSSGTQPQHF.

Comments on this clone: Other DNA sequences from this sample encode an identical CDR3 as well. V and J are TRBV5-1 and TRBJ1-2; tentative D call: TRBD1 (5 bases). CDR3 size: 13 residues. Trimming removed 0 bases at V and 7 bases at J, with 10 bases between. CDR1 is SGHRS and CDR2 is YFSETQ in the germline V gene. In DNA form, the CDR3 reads TGCGCCAGCAGCTTGGCAGGGCTGAGTGGCTACACCTTC. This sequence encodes CASSLAGLSGYTF.

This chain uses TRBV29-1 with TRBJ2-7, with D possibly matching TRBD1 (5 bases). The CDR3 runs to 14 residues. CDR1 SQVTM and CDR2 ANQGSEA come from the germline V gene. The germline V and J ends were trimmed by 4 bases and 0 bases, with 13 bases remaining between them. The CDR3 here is CSVGGLDISYEQYF. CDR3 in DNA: TGCAGCGTTGGTGGGTTGGACATCTCCTACGAGCAGTACTTC.

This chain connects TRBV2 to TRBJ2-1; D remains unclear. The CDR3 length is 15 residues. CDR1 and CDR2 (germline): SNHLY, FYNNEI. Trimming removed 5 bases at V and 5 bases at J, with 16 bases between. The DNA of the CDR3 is TGTGCCAGCAGTTTGGGCAGGTACGAAAACAATGAGCAGTTCTTC. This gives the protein CASSLGRYENNEQFF.

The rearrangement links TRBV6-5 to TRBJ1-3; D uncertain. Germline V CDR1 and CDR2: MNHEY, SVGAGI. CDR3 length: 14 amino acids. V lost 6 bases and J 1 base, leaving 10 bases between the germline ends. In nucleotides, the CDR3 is TGTGCCAGCAGCCGGCAAAATTCTGGAAACACCATATATTTT. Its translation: CASSRQNSGNTIYF.

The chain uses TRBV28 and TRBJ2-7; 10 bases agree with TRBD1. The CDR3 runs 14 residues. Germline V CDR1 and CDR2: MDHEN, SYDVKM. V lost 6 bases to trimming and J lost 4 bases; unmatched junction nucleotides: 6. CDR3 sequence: CASRRDRGMYEQYF. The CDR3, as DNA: TGTGCCAGCAGAAGGGACAGGGGAATGTACGAGCAGTACTTC. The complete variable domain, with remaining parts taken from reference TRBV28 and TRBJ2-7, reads DVKVTQSSRYLVKRTGEKVFLECVQDMDHENMFWYRQDPGLGLRLIYFSYDVKMKEKGDIPEGYSVSREKKERFSLILESASTNQTSMYLCASRRDRGMYEQYFGPGTRLTVT.

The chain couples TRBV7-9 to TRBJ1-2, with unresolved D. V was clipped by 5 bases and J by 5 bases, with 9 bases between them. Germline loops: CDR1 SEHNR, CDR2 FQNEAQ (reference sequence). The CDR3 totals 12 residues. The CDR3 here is CASSLPPYGYTF. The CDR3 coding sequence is TGTGCCAGCAGCCTGCCTCCTTATGGCTACACCTTC.

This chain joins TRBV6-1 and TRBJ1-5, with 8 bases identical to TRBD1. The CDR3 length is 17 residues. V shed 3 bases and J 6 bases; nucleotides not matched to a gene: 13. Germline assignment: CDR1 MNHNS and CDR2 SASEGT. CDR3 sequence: CASSEWTGRNSGQPQHF. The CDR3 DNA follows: TGTGCCAGCAGTGAGTGGACAGGGCGTAACAGCGGTCAGCCCCAGCATTTT.

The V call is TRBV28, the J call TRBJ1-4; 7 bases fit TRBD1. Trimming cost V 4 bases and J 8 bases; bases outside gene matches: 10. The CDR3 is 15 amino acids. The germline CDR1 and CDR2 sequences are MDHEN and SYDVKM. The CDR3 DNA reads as TGTGCCAGCAGTTCCTCCAGGGGGGTTAACGAAAAACTGTTTTTT. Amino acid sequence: CASSSSRGVNEKLFF.

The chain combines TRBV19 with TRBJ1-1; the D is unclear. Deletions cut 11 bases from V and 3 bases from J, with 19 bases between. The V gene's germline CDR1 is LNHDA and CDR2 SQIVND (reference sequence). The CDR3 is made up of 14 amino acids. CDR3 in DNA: TGTGCCGGGTCCCGCAGCCACTCCGACACTGAAGCTTTCTTT. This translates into CAGSRSHSDTEAFF.

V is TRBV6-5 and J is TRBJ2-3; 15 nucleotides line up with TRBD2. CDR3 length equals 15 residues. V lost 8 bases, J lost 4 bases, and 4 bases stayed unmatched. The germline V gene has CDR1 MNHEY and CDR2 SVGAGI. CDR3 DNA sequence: TGTGCCAGCCTGGGACTAGCGGGAGGTTCAGATACGCAGTATTTT. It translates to CASLGLAGGSDTQYF.

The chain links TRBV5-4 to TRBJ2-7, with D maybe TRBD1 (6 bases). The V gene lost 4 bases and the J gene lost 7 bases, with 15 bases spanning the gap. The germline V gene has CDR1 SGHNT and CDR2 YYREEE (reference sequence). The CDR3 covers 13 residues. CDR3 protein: CASSRDTVREQYF. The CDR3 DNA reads TGTGCCAGCAGCAGGGACACAGTCAGGGAGCAGTACTTC. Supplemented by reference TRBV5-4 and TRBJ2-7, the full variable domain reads ETGVTQSPTHLIKTRGQQVTLRCSSQSGHNTVSWYQQALGQGPQFIFQYYREEENGRGNFPPRFSGLQFPNYSSELNVNALELDDSALYLCASSRDTVREQYFGPGTRLTVT.

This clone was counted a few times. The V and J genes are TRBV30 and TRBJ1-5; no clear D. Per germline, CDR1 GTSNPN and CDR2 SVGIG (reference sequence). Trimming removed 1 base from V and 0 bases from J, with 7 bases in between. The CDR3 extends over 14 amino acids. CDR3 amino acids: CAWSAWNSNQPQHF. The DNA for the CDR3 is TGTGCCTGGAGTGCCTGGAATAGCAATCAGCCCCAGCATTTT.

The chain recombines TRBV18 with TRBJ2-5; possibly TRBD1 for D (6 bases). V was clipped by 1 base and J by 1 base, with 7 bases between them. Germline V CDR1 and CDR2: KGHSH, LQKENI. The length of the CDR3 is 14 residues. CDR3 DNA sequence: TGTGCCAGCTCACCACGGGGGCCCCAAGAGACCCAGTACTTC. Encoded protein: CASSPRGPQETQYF.

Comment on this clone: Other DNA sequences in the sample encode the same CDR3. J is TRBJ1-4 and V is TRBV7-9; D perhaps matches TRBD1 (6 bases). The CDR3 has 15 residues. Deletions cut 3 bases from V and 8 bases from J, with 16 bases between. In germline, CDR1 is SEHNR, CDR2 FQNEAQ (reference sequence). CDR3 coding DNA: TGTGCCAGCAGCTTGGCCGGGGGCCGGGGCGAAAAACTGTTTTTT. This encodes CASSLAGGRGEKLFF.

This chain's CDR3 is CASSLAGAGGYTF. In nucleotides, the CDR3 is TGTGCCAGCAGTTTAGCAGGCGCGGGGGGCTACACCTTC. The chain recombines TRBV28 with TRBJ1-2, with D unresolved. V was trimmed by 2 bases and J by 8 bases, leaving 12 bases between them. The CDR3 contains 13 residues. Per germline, CDR1 MDHEN and CDR2 SYDVKM.

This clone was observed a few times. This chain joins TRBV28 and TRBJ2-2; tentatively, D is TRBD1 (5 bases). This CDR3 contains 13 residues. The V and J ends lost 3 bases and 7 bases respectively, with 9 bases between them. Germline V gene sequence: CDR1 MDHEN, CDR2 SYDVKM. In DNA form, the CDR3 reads TGTGCCAGCAGTTTCAGGGTTGACGGGGAGCTGTTTTTT. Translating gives CASSFRVDGELFF.

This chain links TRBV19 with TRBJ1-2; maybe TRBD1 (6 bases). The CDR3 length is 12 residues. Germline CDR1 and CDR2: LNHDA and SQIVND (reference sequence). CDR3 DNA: TGTGGCGTCCGACAGGCTAACTATGGCTACACCTTC. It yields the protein CGVRQANYGYTF.

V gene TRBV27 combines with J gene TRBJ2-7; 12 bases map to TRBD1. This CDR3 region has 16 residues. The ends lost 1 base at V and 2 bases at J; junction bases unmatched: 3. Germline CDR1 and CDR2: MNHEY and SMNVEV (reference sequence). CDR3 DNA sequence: TGTGCCAGCAGTTTATGGGGACAGGGGGCCCCCTACGAGCAGTACTTC. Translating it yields CASSLWGQGAPYEQYF.

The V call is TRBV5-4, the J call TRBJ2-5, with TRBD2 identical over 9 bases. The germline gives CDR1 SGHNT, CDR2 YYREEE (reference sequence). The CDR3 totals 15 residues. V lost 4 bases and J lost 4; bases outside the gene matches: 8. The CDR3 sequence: CASSTGLAKGETQYF. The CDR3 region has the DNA TGTGCCAGCAGCACCGGACTAGCGAAGGGAGAGACCCAGTACTTC.